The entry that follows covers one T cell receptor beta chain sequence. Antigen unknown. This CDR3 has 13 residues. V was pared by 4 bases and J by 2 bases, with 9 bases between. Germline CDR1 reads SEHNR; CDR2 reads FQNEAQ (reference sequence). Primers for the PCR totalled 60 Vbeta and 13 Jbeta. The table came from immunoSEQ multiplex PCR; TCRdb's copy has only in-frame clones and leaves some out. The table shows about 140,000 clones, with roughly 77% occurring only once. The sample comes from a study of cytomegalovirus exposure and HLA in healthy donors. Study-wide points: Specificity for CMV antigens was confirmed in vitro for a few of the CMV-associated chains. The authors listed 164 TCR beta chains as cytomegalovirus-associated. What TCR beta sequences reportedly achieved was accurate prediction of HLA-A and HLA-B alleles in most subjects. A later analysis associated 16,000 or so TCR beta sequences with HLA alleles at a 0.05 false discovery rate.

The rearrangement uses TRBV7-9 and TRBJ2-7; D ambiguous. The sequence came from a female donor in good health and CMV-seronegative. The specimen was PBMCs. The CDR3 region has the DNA TGTGCCAGCAGCTCGAGGAAAGCCTACGAGCAGTACTTC. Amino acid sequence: CASSSRKAYEQYF.